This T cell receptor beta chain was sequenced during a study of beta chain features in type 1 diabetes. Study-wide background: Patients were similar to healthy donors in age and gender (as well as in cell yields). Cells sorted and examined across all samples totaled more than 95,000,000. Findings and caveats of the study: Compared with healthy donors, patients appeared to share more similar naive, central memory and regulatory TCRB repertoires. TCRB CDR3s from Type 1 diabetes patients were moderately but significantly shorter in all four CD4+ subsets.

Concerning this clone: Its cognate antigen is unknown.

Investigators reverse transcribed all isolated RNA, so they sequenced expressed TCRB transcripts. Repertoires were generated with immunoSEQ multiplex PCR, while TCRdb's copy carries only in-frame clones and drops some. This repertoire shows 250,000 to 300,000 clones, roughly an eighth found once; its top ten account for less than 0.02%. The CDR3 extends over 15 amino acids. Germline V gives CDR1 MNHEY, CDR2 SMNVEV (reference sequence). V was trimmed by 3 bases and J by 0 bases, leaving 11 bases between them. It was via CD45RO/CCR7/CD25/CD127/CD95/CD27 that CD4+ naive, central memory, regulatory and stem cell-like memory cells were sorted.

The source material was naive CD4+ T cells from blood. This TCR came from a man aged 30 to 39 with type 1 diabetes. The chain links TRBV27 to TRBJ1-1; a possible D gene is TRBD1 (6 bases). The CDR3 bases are TGTGCCAGCAGTTTCACAGGGCTCATGAACACTGAAGCTTTCTTT. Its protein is CASSFTGLMNTEAFF.